This T cell receptor (beta chain) was retrieved from a study of blood T cell repertoires in COVID-19. On the study more broadly: T cells, B-cell-depleted T cells, or PBMCs provided the cDNA or gDNA that served as material.

Authors' processing steps: Amplification of reference gene primers provided the estimated nucleated cell counts. Sequenced by immunoSEQ multiplex PCR; TCRdb stores in-frame clones only, minus some. V and J calls plus clone size are reproduced from that table; the DNA served to infer D and trimming. The data contain 200,000 to 250,000 clones, roughly 80% of them singletons. The CDR3 sequence is 15 residues long. Germline V gives CDR1 SEHNR, CDR2 FQNEAQ (reference sequence). Trimming removed 2 bases from V and 0 bases from J, with 8 bases in between. The chain carries TRBV7-9 and TRBJ1-3, with D hard to call. Source material: peripheral blood. This TCR derives from a woman aged 80 or older with acute or convalescent COVID-19. CDR3 loop: CASSLSGSSGNTIYF. The CDR3 coding sequence is TGTGCCAGCAGCTTAAGTGGGAGCTCTGGAAACACCATATATTTT.